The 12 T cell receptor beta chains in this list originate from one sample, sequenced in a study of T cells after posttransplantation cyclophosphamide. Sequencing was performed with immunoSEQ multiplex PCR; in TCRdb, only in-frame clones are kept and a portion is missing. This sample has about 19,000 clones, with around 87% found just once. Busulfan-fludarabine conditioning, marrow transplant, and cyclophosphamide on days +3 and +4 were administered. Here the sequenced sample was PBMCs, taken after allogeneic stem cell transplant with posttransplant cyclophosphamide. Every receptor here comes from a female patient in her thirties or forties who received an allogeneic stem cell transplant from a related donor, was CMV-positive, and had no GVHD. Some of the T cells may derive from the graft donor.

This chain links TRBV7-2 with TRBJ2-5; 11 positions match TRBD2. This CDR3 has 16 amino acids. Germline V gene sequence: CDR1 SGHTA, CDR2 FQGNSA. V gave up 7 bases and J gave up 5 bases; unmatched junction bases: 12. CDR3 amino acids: CASTRTSGRGGETQYF. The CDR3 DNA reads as TGTGCCAGCACCCGGACTAGCGGGCGCGGAGGTGAGACCCAGTACTTC.

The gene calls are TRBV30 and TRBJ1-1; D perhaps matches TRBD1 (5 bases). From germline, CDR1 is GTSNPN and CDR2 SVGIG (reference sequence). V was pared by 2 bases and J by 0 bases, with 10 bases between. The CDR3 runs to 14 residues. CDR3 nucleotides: TGTGCCTGGAGTACGGGACTGCTGAACACTGAAGCTTTCTTT. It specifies CAWSTGLLNTEAFF.

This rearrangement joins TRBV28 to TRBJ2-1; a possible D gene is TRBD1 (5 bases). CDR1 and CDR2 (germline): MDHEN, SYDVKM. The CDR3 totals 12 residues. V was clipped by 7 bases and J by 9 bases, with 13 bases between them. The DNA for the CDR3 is TGTGCCAGCACCCGGACACCTACTGAGCAGTTCTTC. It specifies CASTRTPTEQFF.

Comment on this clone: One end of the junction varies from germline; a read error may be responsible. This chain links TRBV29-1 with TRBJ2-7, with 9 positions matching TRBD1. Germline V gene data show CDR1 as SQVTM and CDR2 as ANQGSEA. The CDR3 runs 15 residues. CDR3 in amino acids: CGVEGDRAFSYEQYF. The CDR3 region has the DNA TGCGGCGTTGAGGGGGACAGGGCCTTTTCCTACGAGCAGTACTTC.

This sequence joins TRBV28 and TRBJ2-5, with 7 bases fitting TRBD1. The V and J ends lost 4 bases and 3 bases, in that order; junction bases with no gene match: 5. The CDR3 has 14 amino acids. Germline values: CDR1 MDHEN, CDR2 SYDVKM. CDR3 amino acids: CASSSSGTEETQYF. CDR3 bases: TGTGCCAGCAGTTCGTCCGGGACAGAAGAGACCCAGTACTTC.

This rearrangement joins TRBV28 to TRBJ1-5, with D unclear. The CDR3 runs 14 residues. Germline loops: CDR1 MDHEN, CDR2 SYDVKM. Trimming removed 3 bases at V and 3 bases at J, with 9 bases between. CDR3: CASSLFRNNQPQHF. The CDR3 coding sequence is TGTGCCAGCAGTTTGTTCAGGAACAATCAGCCCCAGCATTTT.

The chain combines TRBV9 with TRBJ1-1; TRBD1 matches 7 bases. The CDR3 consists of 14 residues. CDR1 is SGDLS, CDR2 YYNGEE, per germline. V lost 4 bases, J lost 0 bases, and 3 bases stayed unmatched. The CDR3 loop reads CASSWDSLNTEAFF. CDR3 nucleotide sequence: TGTGCCAGCAGCTGGGACAGTTTGAACACTGAAGCTTTCTTT.

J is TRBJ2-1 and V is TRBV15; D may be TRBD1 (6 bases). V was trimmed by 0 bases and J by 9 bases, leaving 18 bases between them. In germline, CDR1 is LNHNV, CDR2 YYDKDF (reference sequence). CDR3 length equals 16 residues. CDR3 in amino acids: CATSRERLQGRSEQFF. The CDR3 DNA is TGTGCCACCAGCAGAGAGCGACTTCAGGGGCGCAGTGAGCAGTTCTTC.

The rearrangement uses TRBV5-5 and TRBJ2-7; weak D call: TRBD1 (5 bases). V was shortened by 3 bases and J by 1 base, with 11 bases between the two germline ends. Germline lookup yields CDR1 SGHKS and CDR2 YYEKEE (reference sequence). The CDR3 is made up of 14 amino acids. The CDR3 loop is CASSSGISSYEQYF. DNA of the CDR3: TGTGCCAGCAGCTCAGGGATTTCATCCTACGAGCAGTACTTC. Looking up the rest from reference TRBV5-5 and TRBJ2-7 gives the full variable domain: DAGVTQSPTHLIKTRGQQVTLRCSPISGHKSVSWYQQVLGQGPQFIFQYYEKEERGRGNFPDRFSARQFPNYSSELNVNALLLGDSALYLCASSSGISSYEQYFGPGTRLTVT.

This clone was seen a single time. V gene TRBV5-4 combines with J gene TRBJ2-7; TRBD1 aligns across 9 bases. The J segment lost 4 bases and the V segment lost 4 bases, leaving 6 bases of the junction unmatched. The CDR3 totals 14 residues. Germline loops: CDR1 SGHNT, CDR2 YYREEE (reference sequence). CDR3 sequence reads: CASSLGTGLYEQYF. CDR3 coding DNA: TGTGCCAGCAGCCTCGGGACAGGGTTATACGAGCAGTACTTC.

This CDR3 reads CASSLGQGEVEQYF. CDR3 nucleotide sequence: TGCGCCAGCAGCTTGGGACAGGGTGAAGTCGAGCAGTACTTC. V usage is TRBV5-1 and J usage is TRBJ2-7; 7 nucleotides align to TRBD1. The CDR3 contains 14 residues. Germline-derived CDR1 and CDR2 are SGHRS and YFSETQ. Losses at the gene ends were 0 bases for V and 6 bases for J; bases not matched to a gene: 6.

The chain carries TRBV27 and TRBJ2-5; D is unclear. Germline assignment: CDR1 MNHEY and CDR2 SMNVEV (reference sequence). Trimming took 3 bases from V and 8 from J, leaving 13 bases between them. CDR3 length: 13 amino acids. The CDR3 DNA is TGTGCCAGCAGTTTTTCTGCGGTAGGAACCCAGTACTTC. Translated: CASSFSAVGTQYF.